The 32 T cell receptor beta chains reported below all come from one sample, sequenced in a study of cytomegalovirus exposure and HLA in healthy donors. TCRdb's table, derived via immunoSEQ multiplex PCR, lists solely in-frame clones and lacks some. The table shows around 190,000 clones, with roughly 81% occurring only once. Sequences were obtained from PBMCs. The receptors come from a woman under 40 in good health and CMV-seronegative.

The rearrangement joins TRBV5-4 to TRBJ2-3; 9 positions agree with TRBD2. CDR3 length: 17 residues. V trimming: 0 bases; J trimming: 5 bases; junction bases outside the gene matches: 10. Per the germline V gene, CDR1 is SGHNT and CDR2 is YYREEE (reference sequence). For the CDR3, the DNA is TGTGCCAGCAGCTTGGGAGGCGGCGGGGGGGCAGTAGATACGCAGTATTTT. Amino acid sequence: CASSLGGGGGAVDTQYF.

The CDR3 loop reads CSAALGDRVKETQYF. CDR3 DNA: TGCAGCGCCGCCTTAGGGGACAGGGTCAAAGAGACCCAGTACTTC. The chain joins TRBV29-1 to TRBJ2-5; 9 bases are a match to TRBD1. V shed 7 bases and J 3 bases; nucleotides not matched to a gene: 12. Germline CDR1 is SQVTM and CDR2 is ANQGSEA. The CDR3 is 15 amino acids.

This rearrangement joins TRBV2 to TRBJ1-5; unclear D gene. This CDR3 is built from 17 residues. Germline V lookup: CDR1 SNHLY, CDR2 FYNNEI. The V gene lost 2 bases and the J gene lost 0 bases, with 14 bases spanning the gap. This CDR3 is CASSELRGFGSNQPQHF. CDR3 coding DNA: TGTGCCAGCAGTGAACTTAGAGGGTTCGGTAGCAATCAGCCCCAGCATTTT.

This clone was picked up a small number of times. V and J are TRBV28 and TRBJ2-2; 7 nucleotides line up with TRBD2. Trimming cost V 3 bases and J 5 bases; bases outside gene matches: 6. CDR1 and CDR2 from the germline V gene are MDHEN and SYDVKM. This CDR3 is built from 15 residues. DNA of the CDR3: TGTGCCAGCAGTTTCCAACTAGCGCGTACCGGGGAGCTGTTTTTT. Its translation is CASSFQLARTGELFF. Full variable domain (remainder filled in from reference TRBV28 and TRBJ2-2): DVKVTQSSRYLVKRTGEKVFLECVQDMDHENMFWYRQDPGLGLRLIYFSYDVKMKEKGDIPEGYSVSREKKERFSLILESASTNQTSMYLCASSFQLARTGELFFGEGSRLTVL.

The rearrangement links TRBV6-1 to TRBJ2-1; D is possibly TRBD2 (6 bases). CDR1 and CDR2 (germline): MNHNS, SASEGT. The ends were cut back, 4 bases at V and 5 bases at J, with 12 bases in the middle. The CDR3 runs to 14 residues. CDR3 residues: CASSARGLDNEQFF. CDR3 DNA: TGTGCCAGCAGTGCGAGGGGACTCGACAATGAGCAGTTCTTC.

The chain carries TRBV6-1 and TRBJ1-5; a weak D match, TRBD1 (5 bases). The CDR3 is 14 residues long. Germline V gene data show CDR1 as MNHNS and CDR2 as SASEGT. V was pared by 7 bases and J by 8 bases, with 18 bases between. The CDR3 sequence: CASIGAGFGEPQHF. The CDR3 bases are TGTGCCAGCATTGGGGCAGGTTTCGGCGAGCCCCAGCATTTT.

The rearrangement links TRBV7-2 to TRBJ2-7; the D gene is possibly TRBD2 (6 bases). Trimming cost V 3 bases and J 6 bases, with 18 bases left between them. This CDR3 is 15 amino acids long. Germline values: CDR1 SGHTA, CDR2 FQGNSA. CDR3 DNA sequence: TGTGCCAGCAGCTTTCTTTTCGCGGGGAGTCTCGAGCAGTACTTC. The encoded protein is CASSFLFAGSLEQYF.

The V gene is TRBV5-5, the J gene TRBJ1-3, with D possibly matching TRBD1 (5 bases). Deletions cut 5 bases from V and 1 base from J, with 13 bases between. This CDR3 region has 15 residues. Germline V gene sequence: CDR1 SGHKS, CDR2 YYEKEE (reference sequence). The CDR3 region has the DNA TGTGCCAGCAGTTCTCAGGGTCTTTCTGGAAACACCATATATTTT. Translating it yields CASSSQGLSGNTIYF. Using reference TRBV5-5 and TRBJ1-3 for the parts outside the CDR3, the full variable domain is DAGVTQSPTHLIKTRGQQVTLRCSPISGHKSVSWYQQVLGQGPQFIFQYYEKEERGRGNFPDRFSARQFPNYSSELNVNALLLGDSALYLCASSSQGLSGNTIYFGEGSWLTVV.

This sequence joins TRBV10-3 and TRBJ2-7, with 8 nucleotides matching TRBD2. V shed 8 bases, J shed 2 bases, and the junction held 8 bases outside the gene matches. Looked up from germline, CDR1 is ENHRY and CDR2 is SYGVKD. This CDR3 comprises 14 residues. CDR3 in DNA: TGTGCCATCCCTACTAGCGGTAATACCTACGAGCAGTACTTC. It yields the protein CAIPTSGNTYEQYF.

This clone was seen only once. The chain couples TRBV11-1 to TRBJ1-1; 7 bases are shared with TRBD1. This CDR3 spans 15 amino acids. V shed 1 base, J shed 5 bases, and the junction held 7 bases outside the gene matches. Germline V gene sequence: CDR1 SGHAT, CDR2 FQDESV (reference sequence). Here the CDR3 reads CASSLVAGGETEAFF. The CDR3 DNA reads TGTGCCAGCAGCTTAGTCGCAGGGGGTGAGACTGAAGCTTTCTTT. Based on the CDR3 plus reference TRBV11-1 and TRBJ1-1, the full variable domain is EAEVAQSPRYKITEKSQAVAFWCDPISGHATLYWYRQILGQGPELLVQFQDESVVDDSQLPKDRFSAERLKGVDSTLKIQPAELGDSAMYLCASSLVAGGETEAFFGQGTRLTVV.

The CDR3 protein is CASSKQRGRRDEQYF. The CDR3 nucleotides are TGTGCCAGCAGTAAACAAAGGGGGCGACGGGACGAGCAGTACTTC. The J gene is TRBJ2-7, the V gene TRBV6-5, with 7 bases aligning to TRBD1. The CDR3 covers 15 residues. The germline V gene encodes CDR1 MNHEY and CDR2 SVGAGI. J was trimmed by 5 bases and V by 5 bases; bases with no gene match: 12.

The chain employs TRBV10-2 and TRBJ1-1, with D perhaps TRBD1 (5 bases). V lost 4 bases and J lost 1, with 7 bases in between. Germline V lookup: CDR1 WSHSY, CDR2 SAAADI. The CDR3 sequence is 13 residues long. As DNA, the CDR3 is TGCGCCAGCAGTGTAAGGGGGAACACTGAAGCTTTCTTT. Translating it yields CASSVRGNTEAFF.

Concerning this clone: The junction shows a germline mismatch at one end, possibly a read error. The chain employs TRBV6-1 and TRBJ2-7; 9 bases agree with TRBD1. This CDR3 contains 16 residues. CDR1 MNHNS and CDR2 SASEGT come from the germline V gene. The CDR3 nucleotides are TGCGCCAGCAGTGAGCGTGGACAGGGGCTTCCCTACGAGCAGTACTTC. Translating gives CASSERGQGLPYEQYF.

In regard to this clone: Other nucleotide sequences in the sample specify the same CDR3. V usage is TRBV7-9 and J usage is TRBJ1-2; 7 nucleotides agree with TRBD1. Trimming at V came to 1 base and at J to 6 bases, leaving 5 bases not matched to a gene. The CDR3 runs 14 residues. The germline V gene encodes CDR1 SEHNR and CDR2 FQNEAQ (reference sequence). For the CDR3, the DNA is TGTGCCAGCAGCTTAGGTACAGGGGAGGATGGCTACACCTTC. It yields the protein CASSLGTGEDGYTF. The full variable domain, rest sourced from reference TRBV7-9 and TRBJ1-2, is DTGVSQNPRHKITKRGQNVTFRCDPISEHNRLYWYRQTLGQGPEFLTYFQNEAQLEKSRLLSDRFSAERPKGSFSTLEIQRTEQGDSAMYLCASSLGTGEDGYTFGSGTRLTVV.

The CDR3 loop reads CASNPSLRSETQYF. The CDR3 DNA is TGTGCCAGCAATCCTTCATTGAGGAGTGAGACCCAGTACTTC. V is TRBV6-1 and J is TRBJ2-5, with D unresolved. CDR1 is MNHNS, CDR2 SASEGT, per germline. Trimming left V 7 bases short and J 5 bases short, with 17 bases between. The CDR3 is made up of 14 amino acids.

The chain employs TRBV5-1 and TRBJ2-2; 7 positions match TRBD1. Germline CDR1 is SGHRS and CDR2 is YFSETQ. The CDR3 covers 13 residues. V shed 3 bases, J shed 12 bases, and the junction held 8 bases outside the gene matches. The CDR3, as DNA: TGCGCCAGCAGCTATGACAGGGCTGGAAAGCTGTTTTTT. Protein sequence: CASSYDRAGKLFF.

This chain connects TRBV9 to TRBJ2-3; 7 nucleotides line up with TRBD1. The CDR3 consists of 17 residues. In germline, CDR1 is SGDLS, CDR2 YYNGEE. The V segment lost 4 bases and the J segment 6 bases; nucleotides outside the gene matches: 17. This CDR3 is CASSISIDRAGRDTQYF. Written as DNA, the CDR3 is TGTGCCAGCAGCATTAGCATTGACAGGGCGGGTCGGGATACGCAGTATTTT.

The chain has TRBV27 and TRBJ1-5; a possible D gene is TRBD1 (5 bases). The CDR3 is made up of 16 amino acids. The V end lost 5 bases, the J end lost 1 base, and 15 bases lay between the germline ends. Germline loops: CDR1 MNHEY, CDR2 SMNVEV (reference sequence). The chain's CDR3 is CASSPRWGVSNQPQHF. For the CDR3, the DNA is TGTGCCAGCAGTCCGCGGTGGGGGGTCAGCAATCAGCCCCAGCATTTT.

The chain has TRBV28 and TRBJ1-6; D gene unclear. The CDR3 totals 15 residues. V lost 3 bases, J lost 10 bases, and 16 bases lay in between. Germline loops: CDR1 MDHEN, CDR2 SYDVKM. CDR3: CASSFLARDLSPLHF. The CDR3 nucleotides are TGTGCCAGCAGTTTCCTAGCCCGCGATTTGTCACCCCTCCACTTT.

V and J are TRBV2 and TRBJ2-3, with 9 bases aligning to TRBD2. V shed 4 bases and J 4 bases; nucleotides not matched to a gene: 6. The CDR3 spans 15 residues. Germline-derived CDR1 and CDR2 are SNHLY and FYNNEI. DNA for the CDR3: TGTGCCAGCAGTGTGCTAGCGGGGACGGCAGATACGCAGTATTTT. Amino acid sequence: CASSVLAGTADTQYF.

The V and J genes are TRBV6-5 and TRBJ2-1, with 11 bases lining up with TRBD2. Trimming took 6 bases from V and 7 from J; bases not matched to a gene: 8. This CDR3 is 15 amino acids long. CDR1 and CDR2 (germline): MNHEY, SVGAGI. CDR3 amino acids: CASSPTSGGRNEQFF. In DNA form, the CDR3 reads TGTGCCAGCAGCCCTACTAGCGGGGGAAGGAATGAGCAGTTCTTC.

This chain uses TRBV5-4 with TRBJ1-1; 7 bases are shared with TRBD1. CDR3 size: 14 residues. V was clipped by 4 bases and J by 2 bases; unmatched bases: 5. Germline V gene data show CDR1 as SGHNT and CDR2 as YYREEE (reference sequence). The CDR3 coding sequence is TGTGCCAGCAGCCGCGGGACAGAAAACACTGAAGCTTTCTTT. It is translated as CASSRGTENTEAFF.

The CDR3 protein is CATSREKRSGYGYTF. As DNA, the CDR3 is TGTGCCACCAGCAGAGAAAAGAGGAGTGGCTATGGCTACACCTTC. The chain is built from TRBV15 and TRBJ1-2; the D is unclear. The CDR3 contains 15 residues. V dropped 0 bases and J dropped 4 bases, with 12 bases sitting between them. Germline CDR1 and CDR2: LNHNV and YYDKDF (reference sequence).

The V and J genes are TRBV5-4 and TRBJ2-3; D may be TRBD1 (6 bases). The CDR3 consists of 15 residues. The germline V and J ends were trimmed by 1 base and 2 bases, with 11 bases remaining between them. CDR1 and CDR2 (germline): SGHNT, YYREEE (reference sequence). The CDR3 protein is CASSLSQGFTDTQYF. The CDR3, as DNA: TGTGCCAGCAGCTTGTCGCAGGGGTTCACAGATACGCAGTATTTT.

The CDR3 protein is CAWSRQGLTDTQYF. For the CDR3, the DNA is TGTGCCTGGAGCCGACAGGGGTTGACAGATACGCAGTATTTT. The chain recombines TRBV30 with TRBJ2-3, with TRBD1 matching over 8 bases. Germline V gene data show CDR1 as GTSNPN and CDR2 as SVGIG (reference sequence). V gave up 3 bases and J gave up 3 bases; unmatched junction bases: 5. The CDR3 contains 14 residues.

This clone showed up just a few times. The CDR3 bases are TGTGCCAGCAGTCACCCAGGGGCCGAGCAGTACTTC. Protein sequence: CASSHPGAEQYF. The V and J genes are TRBV27 and TRBJ2-7; possible D gene TRBD1, 6 bases. Trimming cost V 5 bases and J 6 bases, with 11 bases left between them. The CDR3 covers 12 residues. Germline CDR1 is MNHEY and CDR2 is SMNVEV (reference sequence).

The rearrangement uses TRBV5-1 and TRBJ2-7, with TRBD1 matching over 9 bases. Trimming removed 4 bases from V and 1 base from J; junction bases left unmatched: 9. From germline, CDR1 is SGHRS and CDR2 YFSETQ. The CDR3 spans 16 residues. The CDR3, as DNA: TGCGCCAGCAGCACGGGACAGGGAATCGGGTCCTACGAGCAGTACTTC. Encoded protein: CASSTGQGIGSYEQYF.

The gene calls are TRBV10-1 and TRBJ1-2; D unresolved. The germline V and J ends were trimmed by 4 bases and 2 bases, with 8 bases remaining between them. The CDR3 contains 13 residues. Germline values: CDR1 WNHNN, CDR2 SYGVQD (reference sequence). CDR3 bases: TGCGCCAGCAGTGCTGACACGAACTATGGCTACACCTTC. As protein: CASSADTNYGYTF.

The chain combines TRBV27 with TRBJ2-7, with TRBD1 matching 7 bases. The CDR3 sequence is 14 residues long. Germline values: CDR1 MNHEY, CDR2 SMNVEV (reference sequence). Trimming took 2 bases from V and 3 from J; bases not matched to a gene: 4. This chain's CDR3 is CASSLRTGIYEQYF. The DNA for the CDR3 is TGTGCCAGCAGTTTACGGACAGGAATCTACGAGCAGTACTTC.

The V call is TRBV5-4, the J call TRBJ1-2, with a weak D call TRBD1 (5 bases). The ends were cut back, 4 bases at V and 4 bases at J, with 11 bases in the middle. CDR1 SGHNT and CDR2 YYREEE come from the germline V gene (reference sequence). The CDR3 spans 13 residues. The CDR3 protein is CASSPAGGYGYTF. Here the CDR3 DNA reads TGTGCCAGCAGCCCGGCCGGGGGCTATGGCTACACCTTC.

The chain uses TRBV27 and TRBJ2-5; D is ambiguous. This CDR3 is built from 13 residues. V shed 6 bases and J shed 3 bases, with 11 bases lying between them. The germline V gene encodes CDR1 MNHEY and CDR2 SMNVEV (reference sequence). CDR3 sequence reads: CASSRVPKETQYF. CDR3 coding DNA: TGTGCCAGCAGCCGGGTCCCTAAAGAGACCCAGTACTTC.

This rearrangement joins TRBV5-4 to TRBJ2-7; 8 positions agree with TRBD2. Germline assignment: CDR1 SGHNT and CDR2 YYREEE (reference sequence). The V and J ends lost 4 bases and 4 bases, in that order; junction bases with no gene match: 7. There are 14 residues in the CDR3. The CDR3 spells CASSGPGLEYEQYF. The CDR3 coding sequence is TGTGCCAGCAGCGGACCGGGACTAGAATACGAGCAGTACTTC.